This passage covers 12 T cell receptor beta chains from one sample sequenced in a study of molecular identifiers for immune sequencing clone quantification. TCRdb re-called the PCR reads through MiXCR, storing one row per CDR3 protein. The sample yields about half a million distinct CDR3 sequences, roughly 24% seen once. The sample comprised naive CD8+ T cells from blood, with Jurkat cell RNA spiked in. Subset meaning: FACS-sorted CD8+CD4-CCR7+CD45RA+ naive T cells. The receptors derive from a human donor in good health. Some libraries in this study had Jurkat cell RNA spiked in.

Ten or more counts support this clonotype. The V gene is TRBV4-1, the J gene TRBJ2-3; no firm D call. This CDR3 has 16 amino acids. Germline lookup yields CDR1 MGHRA and CDR2 YSYEKL. V lost 3 bases and J lost 2, with 15 bases in between. CDR3: CASSHQLGIPTDTQYF. CDR3 in DNA: TGCGCCAGCAGCCACCAGCTTGGGATACCCACAGATACGCAGTATTTT.

In DNA, the CDR3 is TGTGCCAGCAGCTCCGACAGGACTAATCAGCCCCAGCATTTT. Its translation: CASSSDRTNQPQHF. The J gene is TRBJ1-5, the V gene TRBV12-3 or TRBV12-4, with D tentatively TRBD1 (6 bases). CDR3 length: 14 amino acids. V lost 6 bases and J lost 4, with 13 bases in between.

This clonotype has ten or more counts. V is TRBV6-5 and J is TRBJ2-3; the D is unclear. The germline gives CDR1 MNHEY, CDR2 SVGAGI. V was shortened by 6 bases and J by 6 bases, with 13 bases between the two germline ends. The CDR3 runs 13 residues. The CDR3 sequence is CASSGTLGDTQYF. As DNA, the CDR3 is TGTGCCAGCAGCGGTACTTTAGGGGATACGCAGTATTTT.

Regarding this clonotype: A much larger clonotype is one base distant, so this may be a read error. The chain uses TRBV4-3 and TRBJ1-1; D gene uncertain. Germline V gives CDR1 LGHNA, CDR2 YSLEER. This CDR3 contains 14 residues. The CDR3 region is CANSCSGSGCEAFF. The CDR3 DNA follows: TGCGCCAACAGCTGTTCCGGTTCGGGCTGTGAAGCTTTCTTT.

A word on this clonotype: A clone one base away is much larger, so this may be a read error. This chain joins TRBV2 and TRBJ2-3; 9 positions agree with TRBD2. The CDR3 extends over 17 amino acids. In germline, CDR1 is SNHLY, CDR2 FYNNEI. This CDR3 is CASSEAGAGGPTDAQYF. CDR3 sequence (DNA): TGTGCCAGCAGTGAAGCAGGCGCGGGGGGGCCCACAGATGCGCAGTATTTT.

As for this clonotype: A much larger clone sits a single nucleotide away, making a read error possible. The chain combines TRBV28 with TRBJ1-1; no reliable D call. This CDR3 has 13 amino acids. Germline V CDR1 and CDR2: MDHEN, SYDVKM. V was clipped by 3 bases and J by 4 bases, with 9 bases between them. The CDR3 spells CASSFRVGTEAFF. The CDR3 region has the DNA TGTGCCAGCAGTTTCAGAGTGGGCACTGAAGCTTTCTTT.

This clonotype was seen repeatedly, ten times or more. The genes are TRBV5-5 and TRBJ2-7; D remains unclear. CDR3 size: 15 residues. Germline CDR1 reads SGHKS; CDR2 reads YYEKEE (reference sequence). The germline V and J ends were trimmed by 0 bases and 4 bases, with 14 bases remaining between them. CDR3 nucleotide sequence: TGTGCCAGCAGCTTGGAGAATTCAGAGGTTTACGAGCAGTACTTC. This translates into CASSLENSEVYEQYF. The whole variable domain, remainder taken from reference TRBV5-5 and TRBJ2-7, is DAGVTQSPTHLIKTRGQQVTLRCSPISGHKSVSWYQQVLGQGPQFIFQYYEKEERGRGNFPDRFSARQFPNYSSELNVNALLLGDSALYLCASSLENSEVYEQYFGPGTRLTVT.

This clonotype was seen repeatedly, ten times or more. The V gene is TRBV12-5, the J gene TRBJ2-3; TRBD2 matches at 12 bases. The germline gives CDR1 LGHNT, CDR2 FRNRAP. V was pared by 0 bases and J by 7 bases, with 5 bases of the junction left unmatched. The CDR3 totals 16 residues. The CDR3 DNA is TGTGCTAGTGGTTTGGTGGCTAGCGGGGGGGCAAATACGCAGTATTTT. Its protein product is CASGLVASGGANTQYF. Full variable domain (remainder filled in from reference TRBV12-5 and TRBJ2-3): DARVTQTPRHKVTEMGQEVTMRCQPILGHNTVFWYRQTMMQGLELLAYFRNRAPLDDSGMPKDRFSAEMPDATLATLKIQPSEPRDSAVYFCASGLVASGGANTQYFGPGTRLTVL.

This clonotype occurred many times. The CDR3 is CASSLKGSGANVLTF. CDR3 DNA: TGCGCCAGCAGCTTGAAAGGGTCAGGGGCCAACGTCCTGACTTTC. The rearrangement links TRBV5-1 to TRBJ2-6, with D unresolved. The germline gives CDR1 SGHRS, CDR2 YFSETQ. V was shortened by 1 base and J by 4 bases, with 9 bases between the two germline ends. This CDR3 contains 15 residues.

The chain is built from TRBV19 and TRBJ1-2; 9 bases are shared with TRBD1. V gave up 8 bases and J gave up 8 bases; unmatched junction bases: 6. The CDR3 length is 12 residues. Germline V lookup: CDR1 LNHDA, CDR2 SQIVND (reference sequence). The CDR3 reads CASSDRGNGYTF. CDR3 nucleotides: TGTGCCAGTTCCGACAGGGGGAACGGCTACACCTTC. The variable domain in full, with the rest retrieved from reference TRBV19 and TRBJ1-2, is DGGITQSPKYLFRKEGQNVTLSCEQNLNHDAMYWYRQDPGQGLRLIYYSQIVNDFQKGDIAEGYSVSREKKESFPLTVTSAQKNPTAFYLCASSDRGNGYTFGSGTRLTVV.

This clonotype has a handful of counts. The chain uses TRBV2 and TRBJ1-4; tentatively, D is TRBD1 (6 bases). This CDR3 region has 12 residues. Germline values: CDR1 SNHLY, CDR2 FYNNEI. Trimming shortened V by 7 bases and J by 8 bases, and 11 bases separated the two germline ends. The CDR3 region has the DNA TGTGCCAGCACCTGGGGACAAGAAAAACTGTTTTTT. Protein: CASTWGQEKLFF. Based on the CDR3 plus reference TRBV2 and TRBJ1-4, the full variable domain is EPEVTQTPSHQVTQMGQEVILRCVPISNHLYFYWYRQILGQKVEFLVSFYNNEISEKSEIFDDQFSVERPDGSNFTLKIRSTKLEDSAMYFCASTWGQEKLFFGSGTQLSVL.

Many counts were recorded for this clonotype. The CDR3 sequence is CASSLAWVSGGGMNTEAFF. The CDR3 DNA sequence: TGTGCCAGCAGCTTAGCGTGGGTTTCGGGGGGCGGAATGAACACTGAAGCTTTCTTT. The V and J genes are TRBV7-2 and TRBJ1-1; a weak D match, TRBD1 (6 bases). There are 19 residues in the CDR3. V was shortened by 0 bases and J by 0 bases, with 20 bases between the two germline ends. Per germline, CDR1 SGHTA and CDR2 FQGNSA.